Below are 28 T cell receptor beta chains sequenced from a single sample in a study of blood T cell repertoires in COVID-19. The assay was immunoSEQ multiplex PCR, and TCRdb's table has in-frame clones only and misses some. Of roughly 32,000 clones in the sample, roughly three quarters were seen once. The sequencing sample was made of peripheral blood. These TCRs come from a human donor in a cohort sampled during active COVID-19.

The chain employs TRBV4-1 and TRBJ2-5; D possibly corresponds to TRBD1 (6 bases). Germline-derived CDR1 and CDR2 are MGHRA and YSYEKL. This CDR3 is 14 amino acids long. Trimming took 2 bases from V and 4 from J, leaving 11 bases between them. The CDR3 reads CASSQPDRTETQYF. Written as DNA, the CDR3 is TGCGCCAGCAGCCAACCAGACAGGACAGAGACCCAGTACTTC.

This clone came up a few times. The chain combines TRBV30 with TRBJ2-6, with D hard to call. The CDR3 contains 15 residues. Per germline, CDR1 GTSNPN and CDR2 SVGIG (reference sequence). V dropped 2 bases and J dropped 0 bases, with 8 bases sitting between them. CDR3 in DNA: TGTGCCTGGAGTTCCCGGAGCTCTGGGGCCAACGTCCTGACTTTC. It encodes CAWSSRSSGANVLTF.

The chain combines TRBV11-2 with TRBJ2-5; 11 bases are shared with TRBD2. The CDR3 contains 14 residues. The germline gives CDR1 SGHAT, CDR2 FQNNGV. V trimming: 4 bases; J trimming: 5 bases; junction bases outside the gene matches: 3. CDR3 bases: TGTGCCAGCAGCTACTCTAGCGGGGGGGAGACCCAGTACTTC. Translating gives CASSYSSGGETQYF.

The chain's CDR3 is CASSLAGYPYEQYF. The CDR3 DNA reads as TGTGCCAGCAGTCTAGCGGGATATCCCTACGAGCAGTACTTC. The V gene is TRBV6-2 or TRBV6-3, the J gene TRBJ2-7, with 9 nucleotides matching TRBD2. The trim removed 5 bases at V and 2 bases at J, leaving 4 bases unmatched. CDR1 is MNHEY and CDR2 is SVGEGT in the germline V gene. The CDR3 totals 14 residues.

This clone was counted only a few times. The rearrangement links TRBV12-3 or TRBV12-4 to TRBJ2-7; possible D gene TRBD1, 6 bases. V shed 7 bases and J shed 6 bases, with 16 bases lying between them. CDR3 length: 13 residues. The CDR3 nucleotides are TGTGCCAGCACCGCCAAACAGGGTTCCGAGCAGTACTTC. This sequence encodes CASTAKQGSEQYF.

This clone has just a few counts. The chain combines TRBV5-4 with TRBJ2-3; D call uncertain. The CDR3 contains 15 residues. CDR1 and CDR2 from the germline V gene are SGHNT and YYREEE (reference sequence). V lost 0 bases to trimming and J lost 5 bases, with 13 bases between them. In DNA, the CDR3 is TGTGCCAGCAGCTTGGGCACAGTAGTAAAAGATACGCAGTATTTT. Protein product: CASSLGTVVKDTQYF.

This clone was detected only a few times. The chain recombines TRBV6-1 with TRBJ2-7, with D perhaps TRBD2 (6 bases). V lost 1 base and J 0 bases, leaving 13 bases between the germline ends. CDR1 and CDR2 from the germline V gene are MNHNS and SASEGT. This CDR3 comprises 16 residues. The CDR3 spells CASSEEAGTLSYEQYF. CDR3 coding DNA: TGTGCCAGCAGTGAAGAGGCGGGGACCCTCTCCTACGAGCAGTACTTC.

This clone was recorded only once. The V call is TRBV7-2, the J call TRBJ1-1; D perhaps matches TRBD1 (5 bases). Trimming left V 2 bases short and J 4 bases short, with 11 bases between. CDR1 and CDR2 from the germline V gene are SGHTA and FQGNSA. The CDR3 contains 14 residues. Written as DNA, the CDR3 is TGTGCCAGCAGCTTATGGAGGGGTTTCACTGAAGCTTTCTTT. It is translated as CASSLWRGFTEAFF. The full variable domain, with the rest looked up from reference TRBV7-2 and TRBJ1-1, is GAGVSQSPSNKVTEKGKDVELRCDPISGHTALYWYRQSLGQGLEFLIYFQGNSAPDKSGLPSDRFSAERTGGSVSTLTIQRTQQEDSAVYLCASSLWRGFTEAFFGQGTRLTVV.

This chain uses TRBV5-1 with TRBJ2-3; TRBD2 aligns across 9 bases. Germline V gene data show CDR1 as SGHRS and CDR2 as YFSETQ. The trim removed 2 bases at V and 0 bases at J, leaving 7 bases unmatched. The CDR3 consists of 17 residues. For the CDR3, the DNA is TGCGCCAGCAGCTTAGCGGGGGGTTCGTTTAGCACAGATACGCAGTATTTT. Translating it yields CASSLAGGSFSTDTQYF.

The sample holds many counts of this clone. The chain uses TRBV27 and TRBJ2-7; 8 bases fit TRBD2. With 8 bases clipped from V and 0 bases from J, the junction kept 9 bases outside the gene matches. The CDR3 runs to 15 residues. Germline V gene lookup returns CDR1 MNHEY and CDR2 SMNVEV (reference sequence). CDR3 loop: CASERRSGGSYEQYF. CDR3 sequence (DNA): TGTGCCAGCGAAAGGCGGAGCGGGGGCTCCTACGAGCAGTACTTC.

This rearrangement joins TRBV7-6 to TRBJ2-2; TRBD1 matches 11 bases. The CDR3 is 19 amino acids. Trimming at V came to 7 bases and at J to 6 bases, leaving 19 bases not matched to a gene. Germline CDR1 is SGHVS and CDR2 is FNYEAQ. This chain's CDR3 is CASTSGTGGMFGRSGELFF. In DNA form, the CDR3 reads TGTGCCAGCACCTCAGGGACAGGGGGGATGTTCGGGCGGTCCGGGGAGCTGTTTTTT.

The rearrangement joins TRBV7-6 to TRBJ1-4, with a tentative D call TRBD1 (6 bases). With 0 bases removed from V and 0 bases from J, the gap between germline ends came to 14 bases. CDR3 length equals 18 residues. Germline V gives CDR1 SGHVS, CDR2 FNYEAQ. The CDR3 nucleotides are TGTGCCAGCAGCTTAGCGCCAGGGGCATTCACAACTAATGAAAAACTGTTTTTT. Amino acid sequence: CASSLAPGAFTTNEKLFF.

The chain combines TRBV30 with TRBJ1-6, with a possible D match to TRBD1 (5 bases). V dropped 2 bases and J dropped 8 bases, with 13 bases sitting between them. The CDR3 consists of 14 residues. Germline V gene sequence: CDR1 GTSNPN, CDR2 SVGIG (reference sequence). CDR3 sequence: CAWSISGRDSPLHF. DNA of the CDR3: TGTGCCTGGAGTATATCAGGGAGGGATTCACCCCTCCACTTT. Based on the CDR3 plus reference TRBV30 and TRBJ1-6, the full variable domain is SQTIHQWPATLVQPVGSPLSLECTVEGTSNPNLYWYRQAAGRGLQLLFYSVGIGQISSEVPQNLSASRPQDRQFILSSKKLLLSDSGFYLCAWSISGRDSPLHFGNGTRLTVT.

There are a few counts of this clone. DNA for the CDR3: TGTGCCAGCCGGAGAACGGACTCGAACACCGGGGAGCTGTTTTTT. Translating gives CASRRTDSNTGELFF. The genes are TRBV9 and TRBJ2-2, with D tentatively TRBD2 (5 bases). Germline V gene data show CDR1 as SGDLS and CDR2 as YYNGEE. The CDR3 consists of 15 residues. Trimming took off 7 bases at V and 0 bases at J, with 13 bases between the two ends. The variable domain in full, completed from reference TRBV9 and TRBJ2-2, reads DSGVTQTPKHLITATGQRVTLRCSPRSGDLSVYWYQQSLDQGLQFLIQYYNGEERAKGNILERFSAQQFPDLHSELNLSSLELGDSALYFCASRRTDSNTGELFFGEGSRLTVL.

This clone showed up many times. The genes are TRBV27 and TRBJ2-1; 8 positions agree with TRBD2. V trimming: 5 bases; J trimming: 0 bases; junction bases outside the gene matches: 15. The germline gives CDR1 MNHEY, CDR2 SMNVEV (reference sequence). This CDR3 is 19 amino acids long. The CDR3 is CASSIKGLAMASSYNEQFF. Here the CDR3 DNA reads TGTGCCAGCAGTATCAAAGGACTAGCTATGGCAAGCTCCTACAATGAGCAGTTCTTC.

This chain links TRBV27 with TRBJ2-3; perhaps TRBD1 as D (7 bases). V was pared by 2 bases and J by 3 bases, with 18 bases between. From germline, CDR1 is MNHEY and CDR2 SMNVEV (reference sequence). This CDR3 contains 17 residues. The CDR3 spells CASSLRSAGGWTDTQYF. The CDR3 bases are TGTGCCAGCAGTTTAAGGTCTGCAGGGGGGTGGACAGATACGCAGTATTTT.

This clone has just a few counts. The chain employs TRBV18 and TRBJ2-3, with TRBD1 identical over 7 bases. V lost 5 bases, J lost 1 base, and 6 bases stayed unmatched. Germline V gene sequence: CDR1 KGHSH, CDR2 LQKENI. CDR3 size: 15 residues. CDR3 residues: CASSTPQGGTDTQYF. The CDR3 nucleotides read TGTGCCAGCTCAACCCCCCAGGGGGGCACAGATACGCAGTATTTT.

V is TRBV10-3 and J is TRBJ2-3; D is ambiguous. Looked up from germline, CDR1 is ENHRY and CDR2 is SYGVKD. Trimming cost V 0 bases and J 7 bases, with 17 bases left between them. This CDR3 has 16 amino acids. The chain's CDR3 is CAISESELSSQNTQYF. The CDR3 coding sequence is TGTGCCATCAGTGAGTCGGAGCTGAGTAGCCAAAATACGCAGTATTTT.

The genes are TRBV5-1 and TRBJ2-1; weak D call: TRBD1 (5 bases). Trimming shortened V by 0 bases and J by 6 bases, and 10 bases separated the two germline ends. CDR1 is SGHRS, CDR2 YFSETQ, per germline. The CDR3 spans 14 residues. In DNA, the CDR3 is TGCGCCAGCAGCTTGGGGGGCAGTGGCAATGAGCAGTTCTTC. The encoded protein is CASSLGGSGNEQFF.

The genes are TRBV19 and TRBJ1-1; a weak D match, TRBD1 (5 bases). Germline V gives CDR1 LNHDA, CDR2 SQIVND (reference sequence). This CDR3 is 13 amino acids long. V lost 6 bases and J lost 0, with 8 bases in between. CDR3 protein: CASSDSMNTEAFF. Written as DNA, the CDR3 is TGTGCCAGTAGCGACAGTATGAACACTGAAGCTTTCTTT.

The chain has TRBV27 and TRBJ2-5; 14 bases are shared with TRBD2. This CDR3 comprises 17 residues. Germline V gene data show CDR1 as MNHEY and CDR2 as SMNVEV (reference sequence). With 5 bases clipped from V and 4 bases from J, the junction kept 9 bases outside the gene matches. The CDR3 sequence is CASSPLRLAGGIETQYF. CDR3 in DNA: TGTGCCAGCAGTCCACTGCGACTAGCGGGAGGGATAGAGACCCAGTACTTC.

The chain links TRBV30 to TRBJ2-6; a possible D gene is TRBD2 (5 bases). CDR1 is GTSNPN and CDR2 is SVGIG in the germline V gene (reference sequence). Trimming left V 0 bases short and J 2 bases short, with 11 bases between. This CDR3 contains 16 residues. The CDR3 sequence: CAWSVRRAAGANVLTF. As DNA, the CDR3 is TGTGCCTGGAGTGTACGAAGAGCGGCTGGGGCCAACGTCCTGACTTTC.

The chain carries TRBV18 and TRBJ2-7; 10 positions match TRBD1. The CDR3 runs to 15 residues. CDR1 and CDR2 from the germline V gene are KGHSH and LQKENI. The V segment lost 1 base and the J segment 5 bases; nucleotides outside the gene matches: 5. Here the CDR3 reads CASSPLGQGVHEQYF. CDR3 coding DNA: TGTGCCAGCTCACCACTCGGACAGGGGGTTCACGAGCAGTACTTC.

The chain couples TRBV27 to TRBJ1-1; no reliable D call. Germline CDR1 reads MNHEY; CDR2 reads SMNVEV (reference sequence). The CDR3 runs to 15 residues. Trimming left V 0 bases short and J 4 bases short, with 12 bases between. The chain's CDR3 is CASSLSKGGITEAFF. For the CDR3, the DNA is TGTGCCAGCAGTTTATCGAAAGGAGGGATCACTGAAGCTTTCTTT.

The rearrangement uses TRBV19 and TRBJ1-2; D remains unclear. CDR1 and CDR2 (germline): LNHDA, SQIVND (reference sequence). The V and J ends lost 5 bases and 5 bases respectively, with 18 bases between them. The CDR3 consists of 15 residues. The chain's CDR3 is CASSERLETRYGYTF. The CDR3 DNA reads as TGTGCCAGTAGTGAAAGGCTGGAGACGAGGTATGGCTACACCTTC.

In DNA form, the CDR3 reads TGTGCCAGCAGCCAGACAGGGTCTGGAAACACCATATATTTT. The encoded protein is CASSQTGSGNTIYF. V usage is TRBV3-1 (or the pseudogene TRBV3-2) and J usage is TRBJ1-3, with 7 bases fitting TRBD1. Trimming took 3 bases from V and 1 from J; bases not matched to a gene: 0. Germline V lookup: CDR1 LGHDT, CDR2 YNNKEL (reference sequence). The CDR3 is 14 amino acids.

The rearrangement uses TRBV20-1 and TRBJ1-2; no definite D call. The germline gives CDR1 DFQATT, CDR2 SNEGSKA (reference sequence). CDR3 length: 13 residues. With 3 bases removed from V and 2 bases from J, the gap between germline ends came to 10 bases. CDR3 in amino acids: CSASASVNYGYTF. The CDR3 DNA is TGCAGTGCTAGTGCCTCGGTGAACTATGGCTACACCTTC.

This clone appeared a single time. Written as DNA, the CDR3 is TGTGCAAGTCGCTCCTACCGGGGACAGGAGAACACTGAAGCTTTCTTT. Translated: CASRSYRGQENTEAFF. The chain uses TRBV12-2 and TRBJ1-1; the D segment call TRBD1 is taken from the table without a DNA check. TRBV12-2 is noted as a pseudogene. The CDR3 consists of 16 residues.